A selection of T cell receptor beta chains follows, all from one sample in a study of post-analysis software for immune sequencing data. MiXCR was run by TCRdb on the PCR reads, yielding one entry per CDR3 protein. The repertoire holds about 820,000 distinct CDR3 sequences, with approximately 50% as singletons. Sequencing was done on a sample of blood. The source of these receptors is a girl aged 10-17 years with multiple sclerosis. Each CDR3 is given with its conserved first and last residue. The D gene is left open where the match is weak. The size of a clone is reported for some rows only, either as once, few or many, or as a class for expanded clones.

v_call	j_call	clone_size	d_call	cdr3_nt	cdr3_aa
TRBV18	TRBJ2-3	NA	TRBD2	TGTGCCAGCTCACCACCGATGGGAGGGCCTGGCACAGATACGCAGTATTTT	CASSPPMGGPGTDTQYF
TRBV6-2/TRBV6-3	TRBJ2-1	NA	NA	TGTGCCAGCCAACAGACACCGAGCTCCTACAATGAGCAGTTCTTC	CASQQTPSSYNEQFF
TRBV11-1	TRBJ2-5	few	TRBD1	TGTGCCAGCTGTTGGGACAGAAACAATGAGCAGTACTTC	CASCWDRNNEQYF
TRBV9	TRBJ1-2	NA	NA	TGTGCCAGCAGCGTGGGGGCGGAGTATGGCTACACCTTC	CASSVGAEYGYTF
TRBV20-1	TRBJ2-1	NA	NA	TGCAGTGCTGCTCCTGGGCGGGGTGTGAGAAATGAGCAGTTCTTC	CSAAPGRGVRNEQFF
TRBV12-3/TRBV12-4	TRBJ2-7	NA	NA	TGTGCCAGCTCAGTTGGGCAGCCGTCTTGGTACGAGCAGTACTTC	CASSVGQPSWYEQYF
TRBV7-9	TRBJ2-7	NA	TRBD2	TGTGCCAGCAGCTTAACGGGGACTAGCGGGCGTACAACCTACGAGCAGTACTTC	CASSLTGTSGRTTYEQYF
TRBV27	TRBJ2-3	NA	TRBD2	TGTGCCAGCAGTTTTGCGGGAGGAACCCCTAGCACAGATACGCAGTATTTT	CASSFAGGTPSTDTQYF
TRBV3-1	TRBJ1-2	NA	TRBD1	TGTGCCAGCAGCCAAGCGACAGGGGCGCATGGCTACACCTTC	CASSQATGAHGYTF
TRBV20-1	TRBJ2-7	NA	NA	TGCAGTGCACAGGCGGGACTCTCCTACGAGCAGTACTTC	CSAQAGLSYEQYF
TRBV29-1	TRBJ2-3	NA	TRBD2	TGCAGCGCTGCCGGCTGGACTAGCCCGAGCACAGATACGCAGTATTTT	CSAAGWTSPSTDTQYF
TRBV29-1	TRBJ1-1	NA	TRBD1	TGCAGCGTTCACGACAGGGGCTTCACTGAAGCTTTCTTT	CSVHDRGFTEAFF
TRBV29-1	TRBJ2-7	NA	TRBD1	TGCAGCGTGGACACAACAGGGGGTGGCTACGAGCAGTACTTC	CSVDTTGGGYEQYF
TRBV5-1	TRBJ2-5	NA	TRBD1	TGCGCCAGCTCTGGGACAGGAAAGGAGACCCAGTACTTC	CASSGTGKETQYF
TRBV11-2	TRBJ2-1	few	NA	TGTGCCAGCAGCTTAATAGGCGGGATTGGCAATGAGCAGTTCTTC	CASSLIGGIGNEQFF
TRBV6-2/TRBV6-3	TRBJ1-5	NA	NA	TGTGCCAGTGGATGGATTAGCAATCAGCCCCAGCATTTT	CASGWISNQPQHF
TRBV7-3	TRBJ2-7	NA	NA	TGTGCCAGCAGCATTGCCGGGACAAGTAACGAGCAGTACTTC	CASSIAGTSNEQYF